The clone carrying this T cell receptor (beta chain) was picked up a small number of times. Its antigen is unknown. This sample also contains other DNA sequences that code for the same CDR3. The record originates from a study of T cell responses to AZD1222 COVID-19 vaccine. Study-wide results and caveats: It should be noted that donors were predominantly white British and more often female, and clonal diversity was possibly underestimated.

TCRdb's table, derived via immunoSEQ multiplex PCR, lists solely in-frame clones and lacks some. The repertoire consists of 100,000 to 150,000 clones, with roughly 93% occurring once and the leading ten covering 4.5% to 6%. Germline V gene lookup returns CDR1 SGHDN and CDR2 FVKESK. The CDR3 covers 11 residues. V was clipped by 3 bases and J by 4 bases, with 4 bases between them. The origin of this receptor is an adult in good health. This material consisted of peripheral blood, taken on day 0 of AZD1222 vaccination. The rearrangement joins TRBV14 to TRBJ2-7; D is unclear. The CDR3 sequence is CASSQGYEQYF. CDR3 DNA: TGTGCCAGCAGCCAGGGATACGAGCAGTACTTC. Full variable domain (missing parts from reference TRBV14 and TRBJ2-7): EAGVTQFPSHSVIEKGQTVTLRCDPISGHDNLYWYRRVMGKEIKFLLHFVKESKQDESGMPNNRFLAERTGGTYSTLKVQPAELEDSGVYFCASSQGYEQYFGPGTRLTVT.